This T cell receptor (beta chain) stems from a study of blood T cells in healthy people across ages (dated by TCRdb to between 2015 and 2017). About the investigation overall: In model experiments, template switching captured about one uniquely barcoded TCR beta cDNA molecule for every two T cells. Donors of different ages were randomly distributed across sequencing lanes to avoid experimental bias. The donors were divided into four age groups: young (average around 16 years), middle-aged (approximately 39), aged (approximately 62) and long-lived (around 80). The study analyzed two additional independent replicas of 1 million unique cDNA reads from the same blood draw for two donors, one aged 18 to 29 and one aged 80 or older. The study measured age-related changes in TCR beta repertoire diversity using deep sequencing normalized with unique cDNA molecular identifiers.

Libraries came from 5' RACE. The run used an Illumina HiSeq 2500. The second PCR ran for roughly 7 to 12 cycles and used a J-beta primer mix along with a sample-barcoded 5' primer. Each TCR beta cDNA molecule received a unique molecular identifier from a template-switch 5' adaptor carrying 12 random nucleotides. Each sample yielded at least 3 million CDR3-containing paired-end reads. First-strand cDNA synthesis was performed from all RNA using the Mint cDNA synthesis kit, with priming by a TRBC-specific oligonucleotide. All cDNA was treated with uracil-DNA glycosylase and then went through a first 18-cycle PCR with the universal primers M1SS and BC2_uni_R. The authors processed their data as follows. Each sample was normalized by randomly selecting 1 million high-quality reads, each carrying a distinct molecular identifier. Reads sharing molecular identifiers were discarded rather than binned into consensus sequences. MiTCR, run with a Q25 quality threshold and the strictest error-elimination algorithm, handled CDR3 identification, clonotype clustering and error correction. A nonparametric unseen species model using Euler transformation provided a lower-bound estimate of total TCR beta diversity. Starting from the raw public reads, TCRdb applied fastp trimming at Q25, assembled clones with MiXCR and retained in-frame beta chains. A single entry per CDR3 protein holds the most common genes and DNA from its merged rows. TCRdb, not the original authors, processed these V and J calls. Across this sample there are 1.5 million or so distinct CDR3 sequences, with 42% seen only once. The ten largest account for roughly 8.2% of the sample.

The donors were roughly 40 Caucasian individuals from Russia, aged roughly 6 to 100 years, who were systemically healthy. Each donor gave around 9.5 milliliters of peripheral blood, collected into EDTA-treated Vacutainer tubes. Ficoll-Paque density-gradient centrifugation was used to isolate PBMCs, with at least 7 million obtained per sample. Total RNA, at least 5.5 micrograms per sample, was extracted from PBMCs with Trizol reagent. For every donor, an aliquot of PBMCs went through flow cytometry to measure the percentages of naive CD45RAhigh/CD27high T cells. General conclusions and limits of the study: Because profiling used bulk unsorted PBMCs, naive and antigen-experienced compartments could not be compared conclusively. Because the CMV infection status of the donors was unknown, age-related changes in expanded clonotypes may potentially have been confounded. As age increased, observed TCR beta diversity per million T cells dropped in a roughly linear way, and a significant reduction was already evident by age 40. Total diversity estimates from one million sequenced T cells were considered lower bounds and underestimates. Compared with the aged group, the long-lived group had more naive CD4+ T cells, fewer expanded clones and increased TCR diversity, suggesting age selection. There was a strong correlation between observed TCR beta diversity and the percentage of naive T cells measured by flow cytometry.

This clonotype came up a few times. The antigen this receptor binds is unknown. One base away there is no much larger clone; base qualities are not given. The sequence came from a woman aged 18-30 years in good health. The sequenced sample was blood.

The nucleotide sequence is TGTGCCACGCGGCGGGACCACAATGAGCAGTTCTTC. Its product reads: CATRRDHNEQFF. The rearrangement joined TRBV7-9 to TRBJ2-1; a tentative D call is TRBD2 (6 bases match). At the junction V is shortened by 10 bases and J by 5 bases, with 12 bases in between. Based on the germline V gene (reference sequence), the CDR1 and CDR2 sequences are SEHNR and FQNEAQ. Inclusive of the bounding cysteine and phenylalanine, the CDR3 is 12 residues long. The kept DNA is CDR3 alone, 36 bases in frame from the first base. The CDR3, completed at both ends by the reference TRBV7-9 and TRBJ2-1 genes, gives the full variable domain DTGVSQNPRHKITKRGQNVTFRCDPISEHNRLYWYRQTLGQGPEFLTYFQNEAQLEKSRLLSDRFSAERPKGSFSTLEIQRTEQGDSAMYLCATRRDHNEQFFGPGTRLTVL.